Listed here are 5 T cell receptor beta chains from one sample, sequenced in a study of blood T cell repertoires in COVID-19. The table came from immunoSEQ multiplex PCR; TCRdb's copy has only in-frame clones and leaves some out. The sample includes under 110,000 clones, about 70% of them seen just once. The sample was peripheral blood. The receptor source for this set is a human donor with acute or convalescent COVID-19. The donor label of this sample is uncertain.

This clone came up a few times. The CDR3 loop is CASSLQGMNTGELFF. DNA for the CDR3: TGCGCCAGCAGCTTACAGGGCATGAACACCGGGGAGCTGTTTTTT. The chain couples TRBV5-1 to TRBJ2-2; weak D call: TRBD1 (6 bases). The V end was cut by 2 bases, the J end by 1 base, with 9 bases between. Per the germline V gene, CDR1 is SGHRS and CDR2 is YFSETQ. The CDR3 has 15 residues. Combining the CDR3 with reference TRBV5-1 and TRBJ2-2 gives the whole variable domain KAGVTQTPRYLIKTRGQQVTLSCSPISGHRSVSWYQQTPGQGLQFLFEYFSETQRNKGNFPGRFSGRQFSNSRSEMNVSTLELGDSALYLCASSLQGMNTGELFFGEGSRLTVL.

This clone has a handful of counts. V gene TRBV28 combines with J gene TRBJ1-1; 11 bases are shared with TRBD1. Germline V lookup: CDR1 MDHEN, CDR2 SYDVKM. V dropped 5 bases and J dropped 8; count of bases not matched to a gene: 7. The CDR3 length is 14 residues. The CDR3 spells CASSPWDRGLEAFF. The CDR3 bases are TGTGCCAGCAGTCCGTGGGACAGGGGGTTAGAAGCTTTCTTT.

In this sample, this clone turned up a few times. Other DNA variants within this sample encode the same CDR3. V is TRBV11-2 and J is TRBJ2-1; D call uncertain. V was shortened by 1 base and J by 3 bases, with 4 bases between the two germline ends. The CDR3 has 13 amino acids. Germline V lookup: CDR1 SGHAT, CDR2 FQNNGV. CDR3 in DNA: TGTGCCAGCAGCTTAGGGCACTACAATGAGCAGTTCTTC. Protein product: CASSLGHYNEQFF.

V is TRBV20-1 and J is TRBJ1-2; maybe TRBD1 (5 bases). The CDR3 has 11 residues. Trimming stripped 5 bases from V and 4 bases from J, with 8 bases between. The germline V gene encodes CDR1 DFQATT and CDR2 SNEGSKA (reference sequence). The CDR3 region is CSADDSYGYTF. In DNA, the CDR3 is TGCAGTGCTGACGACAGCTATGGCTACACCTTC.

The genes are TRBV7-3 and TRBJ2-1; 12 bases fit TRBD1. Losses at the gene ends were 5 bases for V and 6 bases for J; bases not matched to a gene: 8. Looked up from germline, CDR1 is SGHTA and CDR2 is FQGTGA. The CDR3 covers 16 residues. The CDR3 nucleotides are TGTGCCAGCAGCACCTCCGGGACAGGGGGCTTCAATGAGCAGTTCTTC. It codes for CASSTSGTGGFNEQFF.